The T cell receptor (beta chain) described here comes from a study of CD8 T cells in Susac syndrome. Study conclusions and caveats: Clonal expansion was present among Susac CD8+ cells. This expansion reached its peak in TEMRA cells and in active patients.

CDR1 is SGHRS, CDR2 YFSETQ, per germline. V dropped 0 bases and J dropped 7; count of bases not matched to a gene: 0. The CDR3 consists of 14 residues. Note on this clonotype: Its antigen remains unidentified.

Random hexamers served to reverse transcribe roughly 0.45 to 1 ug RNA. TCRdb reprocessed the immunoSEQ multiplex PCR reads with MiXCR, giving one entry per CDR3 protein. The data hold around 200,000 distinct CDR3 sequences, with 85% to 95% observed a single time. This sequence joins TRBV5-1 and TRBJ1-4, with TRBD1 matching 10 bases. The receptor comes from a human donor with Susac syndrome. Material for sequencing was CD8+ T cells from PBMCs. For the CDR3, the DNA is TGCGCCAGCAGCTTGGGGACAGGGGGTGAAAAACTGTTTTTT. This encodes CASSLGTGGEKLFF.